Following are 3 T cell receptor beta chains from one sample sequenced in a study of T cell changes during pregnancy in multiple sclerosis (dated by TCRdb to about 2019). To prepare the library, the immunoSEQ multiplex PCR assay was applied. This is the immuneACCESS table as TCRdb keeps it, with only in-frame sequences that have V and J called. A part of the clones is gone; compared with another copy, unresolved V genes explain less than half, and the rest is unexplained. For this sample there are approximately 92,000 clones; approximately 92% appear just once. The ten biggest clones cover about 3% of the sample. The sample was peripheral blood, taken in the first trimester of pregnancy. Source of these receptors: a female donor with multiple sclerosis, enrolled in a pregnancy study.

V gene TRBV7-2 combines with J gene TRBJ2-7; maybe TRBD1 (6 bases). Trimming cost V 4 bases and J 5 bases, with 15 bases left between them. The CDR3 has 14 amino acids. Germline assignment: CDR1 SGHTA and CDR2 FQGNSA. The CDR3 DNA sequence: TGTGCCAGCAGCTATGGACAGTCGGTCCACGAGCAGTACTTC. Translating it yields CASSYGQSVHEQYF.

The chain is built from TRBV4-3 and TRBJ1-5; TRBD1 agrees at 8 bases. The CDR3 contains 17 residues. Trimming cost V 0 bases and J 9 bases; bases outside gene matches: 13. Germline CDR1 LGHNA, CDR2 YSLEER. Written as DNA, the CDR3 is TGCGCCAGCAGCCAAGATTATGGACAGGGTTCCCAGAGGCCCCAGCATTTT. Its translation: CASSQDYGQGSQRPQHF.

The J gene is TRBJ1-1, the V gene TRBV11-3; possible D gene TRBD1, 5 bases. The germline V and J ends were trimmed by 0 bases and 4 bases, with 12 bases remaining between them. Germline CDR1 SGHNT, CDR2 YENEEA. This CDR3 contains 15 residues. CDR3 in DNA: TGTGCCAGCAGCTTAGACGGGGGTTCGGGCACTGAAGCTTTCTTT. It translates to CASSLDGGSGTEAFF.